This T cell receptor beta chain was observed in a study of spatial heterogeneity in lung cancer. Whole-study context: A unique TCR and UMI combination showed up more than ten times in raw reads, on average.

As to time point: sample taken at primary tumor resection. No cell sorting; template was whole RNA from tumor, lung tissue or PBMC. The library protocol tagged each TCR cDNA with a unique molecular identifier. Each CDR3 protein gets one entry after TCRdb re-called the 5' RACE reads with MiXCR. The sample holds tens of thousands of distinct CDR3 sequences, roughly an eighth seen once. The CDR3 covers 15 residues. Between the trimmed V and J ends, which lost 2 bases and 2 bases, there was a span of 13 bases. Germline CDR1 SQVTM, CDR2 ANQGSEA. Sequencing was performed on PBMCs, taken at surgery. The receptor comes from a male donor with early-stage non-small cell lung cancer. The chain joins TRBV29-1 to TRBJ2-1; D is unclear. The CDR3 sequence: CSVETRLGTYNEQFF. In nucleotides, the CDR3 is TGCAGCGTTGAAACGAGACTGGGAACCTACAATGAGCAGTTCTTC.